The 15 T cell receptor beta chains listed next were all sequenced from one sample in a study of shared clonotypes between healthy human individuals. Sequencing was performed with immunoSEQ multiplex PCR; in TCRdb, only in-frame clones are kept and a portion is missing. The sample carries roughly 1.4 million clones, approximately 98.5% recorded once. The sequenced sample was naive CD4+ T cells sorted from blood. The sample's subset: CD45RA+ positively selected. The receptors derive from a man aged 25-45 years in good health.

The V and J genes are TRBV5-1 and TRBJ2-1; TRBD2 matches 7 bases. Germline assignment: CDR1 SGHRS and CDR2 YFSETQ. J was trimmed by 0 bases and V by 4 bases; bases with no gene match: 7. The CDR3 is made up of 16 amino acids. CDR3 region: CASSPSLAVSYNEQFF. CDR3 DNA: TGCGCCAGCAGCCCCTCCCTAGCGGTCTCCTACAATGAGCAGTTCTTC.

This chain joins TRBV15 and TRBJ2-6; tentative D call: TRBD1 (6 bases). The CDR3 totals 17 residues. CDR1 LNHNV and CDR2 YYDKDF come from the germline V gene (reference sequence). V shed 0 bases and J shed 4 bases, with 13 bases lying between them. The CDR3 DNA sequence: TGTGCCACCAGCAGAGATCTCGGCAGGGGAGGGGCCAACGTCCTGACTTTC. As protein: CATSRDLGRGGANVLTF.

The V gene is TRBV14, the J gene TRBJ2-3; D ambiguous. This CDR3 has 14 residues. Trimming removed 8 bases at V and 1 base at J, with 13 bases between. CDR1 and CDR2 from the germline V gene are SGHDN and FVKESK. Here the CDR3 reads CASSPWSGTDTQYF. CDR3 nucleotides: TGTGCCAGCTCCCCGTGGTCAGGCACAGATACGCAGTATTTT.

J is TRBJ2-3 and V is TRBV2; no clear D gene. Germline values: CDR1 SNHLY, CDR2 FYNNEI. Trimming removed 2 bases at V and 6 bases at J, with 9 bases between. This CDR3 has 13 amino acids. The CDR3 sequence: CASSERRADTQYF. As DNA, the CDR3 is TGTGCCAGCAGTGAAAGACGAGCGGATACGCAGTATTTT.

In DNA, the CDR3 is TGTGCCAGCAGCGTTGACACAGATACGCAGTATTTT. It codes for CASSVDTDTQYF. The rearrangement uses TRBV5-4 and TRBJ2-3; D unresolved. CDR1 and CDR2 (germline): SGHNT, YYREEE (reference sequence). This CDR3 spans 12 amino acids. Trimming shortened V by 4 bases and J by 2 bases, and 5 bases separated the two germline ends.

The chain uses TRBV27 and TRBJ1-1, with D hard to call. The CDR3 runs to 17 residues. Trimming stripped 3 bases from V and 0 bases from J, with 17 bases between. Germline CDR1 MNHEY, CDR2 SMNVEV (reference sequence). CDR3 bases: TGTGCCAGCAGTTTCTTGGACTCAACGGGCTTGAACACTGAAGCTTTCTTT. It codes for CASSFLDSTGLNTEAFF.

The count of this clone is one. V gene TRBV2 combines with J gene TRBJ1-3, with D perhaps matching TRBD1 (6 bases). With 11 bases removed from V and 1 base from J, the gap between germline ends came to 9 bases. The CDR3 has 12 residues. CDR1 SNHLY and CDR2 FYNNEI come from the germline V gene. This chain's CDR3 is CAGTTSGNTIYF. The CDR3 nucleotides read TGTGCCGGGACAACGTCTGGAAACACCATATATTTT. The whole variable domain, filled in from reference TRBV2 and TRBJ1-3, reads EPEVTQTPSHQVTQMGQEVILRCVPISNHLYFYWYRQILGQKVEFLVSFYNNEISEKSEIFDDQFSVERPDGSNFTLKIRSTKLEDSAMYFCAGTTSGNTIYFGEGSWLTVV.

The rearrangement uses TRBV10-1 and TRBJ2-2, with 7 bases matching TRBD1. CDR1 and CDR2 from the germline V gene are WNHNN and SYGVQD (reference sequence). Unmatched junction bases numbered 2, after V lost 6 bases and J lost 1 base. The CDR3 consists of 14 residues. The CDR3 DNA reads TGCGCCAGCAGAAGGGACAGGAACACCGGGGAGCTGTTTTTT. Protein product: CASRRDRNTGELFF.

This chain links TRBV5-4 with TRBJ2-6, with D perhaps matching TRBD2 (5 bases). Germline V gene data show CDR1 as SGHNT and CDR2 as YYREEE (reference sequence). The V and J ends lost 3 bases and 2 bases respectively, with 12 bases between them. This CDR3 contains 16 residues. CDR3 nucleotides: TGTGCCAGCAGCTGGAGTGGAGGCGCTGGGGCCAACGTCCTGACTTTC. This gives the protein CASSWSGGAGANVLTF.

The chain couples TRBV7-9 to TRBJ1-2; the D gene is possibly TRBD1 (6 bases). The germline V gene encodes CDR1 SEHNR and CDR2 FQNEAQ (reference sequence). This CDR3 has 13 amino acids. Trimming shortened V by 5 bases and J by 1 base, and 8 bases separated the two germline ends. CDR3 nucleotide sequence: TGTGCCAGCAGCCGAGGGGGTAACTATGGCTACACCTTC. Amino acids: CASSRGGNYGYTF.

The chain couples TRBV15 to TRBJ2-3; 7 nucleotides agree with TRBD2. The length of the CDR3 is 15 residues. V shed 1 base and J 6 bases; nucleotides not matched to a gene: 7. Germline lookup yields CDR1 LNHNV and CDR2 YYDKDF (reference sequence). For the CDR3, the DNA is TGTGCCACCAGCAGAGTCGCGGGAGTAGGTGATACGCAGTATTTT. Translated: CATSRVAGVGDTQYF.

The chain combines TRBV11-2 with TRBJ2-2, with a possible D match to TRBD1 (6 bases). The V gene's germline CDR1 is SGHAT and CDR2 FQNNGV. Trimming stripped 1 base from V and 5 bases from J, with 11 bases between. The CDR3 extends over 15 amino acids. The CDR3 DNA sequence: TGTGCCAGCAGCTTAGGCCAGGGGCGTACCGGGGAGCTGTTTTTT. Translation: CASSLGQGRTGELFF. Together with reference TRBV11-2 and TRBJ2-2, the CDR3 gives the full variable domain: EAGVAQSPRYKIIEKRQSVAFWCNPISGHATLYWYQQILGQGPKLLIQFQNNGVVDDSQLPKDRFSAERLKGVDSTLKIQPAKLEDSAVYLCASSLGQGRTGELFFGEGSRLTVL.

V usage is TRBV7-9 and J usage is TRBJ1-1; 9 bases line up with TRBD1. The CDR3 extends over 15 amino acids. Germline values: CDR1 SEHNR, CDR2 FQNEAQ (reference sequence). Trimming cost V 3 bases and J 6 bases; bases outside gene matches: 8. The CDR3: CASSLGDRENPEAFF. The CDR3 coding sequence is TGTGCCAGCAGCTTGGGGGACAGGGAGAATCCTGAAGCTTTCTTT.

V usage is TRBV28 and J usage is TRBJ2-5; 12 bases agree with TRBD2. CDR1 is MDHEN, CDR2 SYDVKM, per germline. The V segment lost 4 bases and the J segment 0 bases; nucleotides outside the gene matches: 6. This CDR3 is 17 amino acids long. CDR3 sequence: CASSSPSGRGYQETQYF. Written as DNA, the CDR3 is TGTGCCAGCAGTTCTCCTAGCGGGAGGGGGTACCAAGAGACCCAGTACTTC.

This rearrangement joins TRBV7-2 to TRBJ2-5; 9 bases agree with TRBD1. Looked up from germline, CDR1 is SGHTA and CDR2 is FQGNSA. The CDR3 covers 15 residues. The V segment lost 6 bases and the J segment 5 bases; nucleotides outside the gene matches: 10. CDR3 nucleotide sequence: TGTGCCAGCAGTAGGAGGGACAGGGACTGGGAGACCCAGTACTTC. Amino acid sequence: CASSRRDRDWETQYF.